This T cell receptor beta chain was captured by sequencing in a study of control samples from healthy donors and cancer patients. Profiled with immunoSEQ multiplex PCR; TCRdb holds only in-frame clones, not every one. The sample has roughly 130,000 clones, about 91% seen once. The CDR3 is 16 amino acids. Trimming stripped 5 bases from V and 5 bases from J, with 19 bases between. Germline V CDR1 and CDR2: LNHDA, SQIVND (reference sequence). Material: blood. The source of this sequence is a man between 18 and 29 years old in good health. The chain carries TRBV19 and TRBJ1-5, with D maybe TRBD1 (6 bases). CDR3 residues: CASSQRRDTYYQPQHF. The CDR3 DNA reads as TGTGCCAGTAGTCAACGCCGGGACACTTACTATCAGCCCCAGCATTTT.